This TCR beta chain was identified during a study of shared clonotypes between healthy human individuals. Repertoires were generated with immunoSEQ multiplex PCR, while TCRdb's copy carries only in-frame clones and drops some. Of about 1.4 million clones in the sample, roughly 96% were seen once. CDR1 is MDHEN and CDR2 is SYDVKM in the germline V gene. The CDR3 has 10 residues. The germline V and J ends were trimmed by 10 bases and 4 bases, with 8 bases remaining between them. The source is a man aged 30-40 years in good health. Sequenced material: naive CD4+ T cells sorted from blood. Subset reported: CD45RA+ positively selected. V is TRBV28 and J is TRBJ2-7; D remains unclear. CDR3 sequence reads: CATIGYEQYF. The CDR3, as DNA: TGTGCCACCATTGGGTACGAGCAGTACTTC.